The rows below give T cell receptor beta chains drawn from one sample of a study of cytomegalovirus exposure and HLA in healthy donors. Profiled with immunoSEQ multiplex PCR; TCRdb holds only in-frame clones, not every one. The repertoire holds 150,000 to 180,000 clones, with around 79% as singletons. The sequencing input was PBMCs. The receptors originated from a young man in good health and CMV-seronegative. Both conserved end residues are trimmed from each CDR3. Size is stated for part of the rows, as once, few or many counts, or as a class when the clone is expanded.

>TRBJ1-2|TRBV7-9|.
SSSYNNYGYT
>TRBJ2-1|TRBV29-1|.
SVDQGNEQF
>TRBJ2-5|TRBV29-1|.
SVARSGADQETQY
>TRBJ1-4|TRBV4-1|.
ASSHRIGGTNEKLF
>TRBJ2-7|TRBV7-9|.
SCEEGTGISVQY
>TRBJ1-4|TRBV28|.
ASVGEATNEKLF
>TRBJ1-1|TRBV7-9|.
ASGNAGLGEAF
>TRBJ2-3|TRBV6-1|.
ASSVGQGGSGTQY
>TRBJ2-2|TRBV5-1|.
ASSLLYSGGMNTGELF
>TRBJ2-1|TRBV7-2|few
ASSLGGTYNEQF
>TRBJ1-4|TRBV2|.
ASSADRVNEKLF
>TRBJ1-6|TRBV10-1|.
ASSESRGSPLH
>TRBJ1-1|TRBV29-1|.
SVALTHRANTEAF
>TRBJ1-6|TRBV6-5|.
ASSYGRGIYYSPLH
>TRBJ2-7|TRBV4-2|.
ASSQDGQDFSYEQY
>TRBJ1-4|TRBV5-1|.
ASSLGTGHEKLF
>TRBJ2-7|TRBV11-2|few
ASSSSSTGYEQY
>TRBJ1-2|TRBV6-5|few
ASTGTGGAYGYT
>TRBJ2-1|TRBV12-1|.
ASSAPGSSINEQF
>TRBJ1-5|TRBV2|.
ASRLTGAHTYSNQPQH
>TRBJ1-6|TRBV5-4|.
ASSLMGTGGSPLH
>TRBJ2-1|TRBV19|.
ASSMVHLSSYNEQF
>TRBJ1-4|TRBV9|.
ASSGQDRGVNEKLF
>TRBJ2-6|TRBV5-5|.
ASSLGAFGNSGANGLT
>TRBJ2-7|TRBV2|.
ASSLTGFEQY
>TRBJ1-2|TRBV5-6|.
ASSSMDRDDT
>TRBJ1-2|TRBV5-1|.
ASSLTGGAEGYT
>TRBJ2-1|TRBV28|once
ASSYSGPNEQF
>TRBJ1-1|TRBV18|once
ASSRGPQIMNTEAF
>TRBJ1-5|TRBV7-9|.
ASSSTGLHQPQH
>TRBJ2-4|TRBV2|few
ASTGQGQNSQY
>TRBJ2-3|TRBV27|few
ASSITRTTGDTQY
>TRBJ2-7|TRBV5-5|.
ASSQDRNSYEQY
>TRBJ2-5|TRBV14|.
ASSQGWEEETQY
>TRBJ2-3|TRBV11-1|.
ASSQRLAGGTDTQY
>TRBJ2-3|TRBV5-6|.
ASSLVARLTDTQY
>TRBJ2-2|TRBV2|.
ASSLAVRNTGELF
>TRBJ1-2|TRBV19|few
ASKPVAEGDYGYT
>TRBJ2-1|TRBV6-6|.
ASRRTGGEGWGQF
>TRBJ1-5|TRBV7-9|once
ASSPGQGYQPQH
>TRBJ2-1|TRBV19|.
ASSTPGGPTYNEQF
>TRBJ1-5|TRBV28|.
ASSSPSGTGVSPQH
>TRBJ1-1|TRBV5-4|few
ASSFGQGDTEAF
>TRBJ1-2|TRBV7-9|.
ASSLGQGAPQRNT
>TRBJ1-5|TRBV5-8|.
ASSYGTGLRNQPQH
>TRBJ2-6|TRBV5-4|.
ASSSQGLPWANVLT
>TRBJ1-2|TRBV30|.
AWSGEQGPYGYT
>TRBJ1-4|TRBV28|.
ASSSRQGRGEKLF
>TRBJ2-3|TRBV2|.
ASSELADTQY
>TRBJ2-4|TRBV28|.
ASSDGGPINIQY
>TRBJ2-3|TRBV6-5|few
ASSYSAGGSTDTQY
>TRBJ2-1|TRBV5-1|.
ASSLAETRHGGQF
>TRBJ2-1|TRBV10-3|.
AISERDRGNYNEQF
>TRBJ2-2|TRBV6-1|.
ASRRGGADTGELF
>TRBJ2-2|TRBV19|.
ASSRSRLSARAGELF
>TRBJ1-2|TRBV30|.
AWSVLSRGHGYT
>TRBJ2-1|TRBV4-3|.
ASSQGDPRLAVWDEQF
>TRBJ1-6|TRBV2|.
ASNRERDNSPLH
>TRBJ1-2|TRBV27|.
ASSLYRAGGLYGYT
>TRBJ2-7|TRBV6-5|.
ASSYGRQGASEQY